Below, one TCR beta chain is given with its context. The antigen remains undetermined. It was with 60 Vbeta and 13 Jbeta primers that the PCR ran. Profiling relied on immunoSEQ multiplex PCR, and the TCRdb table lists in-frame clones only, not all of them. The data show tens of thousands of clones, about 84% seen once. Germline V gene data show CDR1 as SGHRS and CDR2 as YFSETQ. Trimming took 2 bases from V and 2 from J, leaving 8 bases between them. The CDR3 is 13 residues long. This sample was included in a study of cytomegalovirus exposure and HLA in healthy donors. Regarding the study as a whole: Links to common viral pathogens appeared, in a later analysis, for several of the most significant clusters. Compared with the roughly 700-donor mean, an Asian-associated ancestry cluster reportedly had fewer N-insertions, according to a later analysis. Some V segments (TRBV6-2 and TRBV6-3 among them) were excluded as indistinguishable. Reportedly, HLA-A and HLA-B alleles of most subjects were accurately predicted from TCR beta.

The rearrangement joins TRBV5-1 to TRBJ2-7; no firm D call. Sequencing input: PBMCs. This sequence originates from a female donor in good health and CMV-seronegative. The CDR3 DNA reads TGCGCCAGCAGCTTTCCCGAGGCCTACGAGCAGTACTTC. This codes for CASSFPEAYEQYF.